These T cell receptor beta chains were read from a single sample in a study of identical twins. TCRdb redid the calling of the 5' RACE reads with MiXCR, one entry per CDR3 protein. The data show 600,000 to 700,000 distinct CDR3 sequences, less than 25% seen once. These data are also associated with another study on T cells expressing NK-cell markers.

The sample comprised PBMCs. Receptor source: a woman under 30 in good health. Each CDR3 is given with its conserved first and last residue. A D gene is named only where the DNA matches it firmly. A clone size is listed for some rows: how often the clone was seen (once, few, many), or a class if it is expanded.

clone size: few
J gene: TRBJ1-5
D gene: .
CDR3 length: 13
V gene: TRBV20-1
CDR3 protein: CSGRALSNQPQHF
CDR3 DNA: TGCAGTGGCAGGGCATTAAGCAATCAGCCCCAGCATTTT

clone size: .
J gene: TRBJ2-6
D gene: .
CDR3 length: 15
V gene: TRBV7-2
CDR3 protein: CASSPRGSGANVLTF
CDR3 DNA: TGTGCCAGCAGCCCAAGGGGCTCTGGGGCCAACGTCCTGACTTTC

clone size: many
J gene: TRBJ2-5
D gene: TRBD1
CDR3 length: 13
V gene: TRBV5-1
CDR3 protein: CASRGDSQETQYF
CDR3 DNA: TGCGCCAGCAGGGGGGACAGCCAAGAGACCCAGTACTTC

clone size: many
J gene: TRBJ1-5
D gene: .
CDR3 length: 13
V gene: TRBV11-1
CDR3 protein: CASSQELNQPQHF
CDR3 DNA: TGTGCCAGCAGCCAGGAGTTAAATCAGCCCCAGCATTTT

clone size: few
J gene: TRBJ2-1
D gene: .
CDR3 length: 12
V gene: TRBV5-1
CDR3 protein: CASSRDNNAQFF
CDR3 DNA: TGCGCCAGCAGCCGGGATAACAACGCGCAGTTCTTC

clone size: .
J gene: TRBJ2-2
D gene: TRBD1
CDR3 length: 13
V gene: TRBV12-3/TRBV12-4
CDR3 protein: CASSRQGNGELFF
CDR3 DNA: TGTGCCAGCAGTCGACAGGGGAACGGGGAGCTGTTTTTT

clone size: .
J gene: TRBJ2-3
D gene: .
CDR3 length: 13
V gene: TRBV24-1
CDR3 protein: CATSDSSKHTQYF
CDR3 DNA: TGTGCCACCAGTGATTCTAGCAAACATACGCAGTATTTT

clone size: many
J gene: TRBJ1-1
D gene: .
CDR3 length: 13
V gene: TRBV19
CDR3 protein: CASSIGGSTEAFF
CDR3 DNA: TGTGCCAGTAGTATAGGTGGGTCCACTGAAGCTTTCTTT

clone size: few
J gene: TRBJ2-7
D gene: .
CDR3 length: 13
V gene: TRBV7-9
CDR3 protein: CASSRPLVYEQYF
CDR3 DNA: TGTGCCAGCAGCCGACCCCTAGTCTACGAGCAGTACTTC

clone size: few
J gene: TRBJ2-3
D gene: TRBD2
CDR3 length: 12
V gene: TRBV12-3/TRBV12-4
CDR3 protein: CASSLTSGMKYF
CDR3 DNA: TGTGCCAGCAGCCTGACTAGCGGGATGAAGTATTTT

clone size: few
J gene: TRBJ1-3
D gene: .
CDR3 length: 12
V gene: TRBV5-5
CDR3 protein: CASSKDEYTIYF
CDR3 DNA: TGTGCCAGCAGCAAGGACGAGTACACCATATATTTT

clone size: .
J gene: TRBJ1-5
D gene: .
CDR3 length: 13
V gene: TRBV7-9
CDR3 protein: CASSLVGGQPQHF
CDR3 DNA: TGTGCCAGCAGCTTAGTGGGGGGACAGCCCCAGCATTTT

clone size: few
J gene: TRBJ1-2
D gene: .
CDR3 length: 15
V gene: TRBV6-5
CDR3 protein: CASSYSSQGMYGYTF
CDR3 DNA: TGTGCCAGCAGTTACTCGAGTCAGGGGATGTATGGCTACACCTTC

clone size: .
J gene: TRBJ2-2
D gene: .
CDR3 length: 12
V gene: TRBV5-5
CDR3 protein: CATRTNTGELFF
CDR3 DNA: TGTGCCACAAGGACGAACACCGGGGAGCTGTTTTTT

clone size: few
J gene: TRBJ2-1
D gene: .
CDR3 length: 13
V gene: TRBV20-1
CDR3 protein: CSAGVYSYNEQFF
CDR3 DNA: TGCAGTGCTGGAGTTTACTCCTACAATGAGCAGTTCTTC

clone size: few
J gene: TRBJ2-5
D gene: .
CDR3 length: 15
V gene: TRBV7-8
CDR3 protein: CASSGGRGPRETQYF
CDR3 DNA: TGTGCCAGCAGCGGGGGGCGGGGACCCCGAGAGACCCAGTACTTC

clone size: few
J gene: TRBJ2-7
D gene: TRBD2
CDR3 length: 15
V gene: TRBV29-1
CDR3 protein: CSVEGLGGSSYEQYF
CDR3 DNA: TGCAGCGTTGAAGGACTGGGGGGGAGCTCCTACGAGCAGTACTTC

clone size: few
J gene: TRBJ2-5
D gene: .
CDR3 length: 15
V gene: TRBV2
CDR3 protein: CASSLFGGDLETQYF
CDR3 DNA: TGTGCCAGCAGCCTATTCGGGGGTGATTTAGAGACCCAGTACTTC

clone size: few
J gene: TRBJ2-7
D gene: .
CDR3 length: 13
V gene: TRBV6-1
CDR3 protein: CASRRGLGYEQYF
CDR3 DNA: TGTGCCAGCAGAAGAGGATTAGGCTACGAGCAGTACTTC

clone size: many
J gene: TRBJ2-3
D gene: TRBD1
CDR3 length: 14
V gene: TRBV12-3/TRBV12-4
CDR3 protein: CASSTGQATDTQYF
CDR3 DNA: TGTGCCAGCAGCACCGGACAGGCAACAGATACGCAGTATTTT

clone size: .
J gene: TRBJ2-7
D gene: .
CDR3 length: 13
V gene: TRBV9
CDR3 protein: CASSVGLTYEQYF
CDR3 DNA: TGTGCCAGCAGCGTAGGTTTAACCTACGAGCAGTACTTC

clone size: .
J gene: TRBJ2-3
D gene: TRBD2
CDR3 length: 15
V gene: TRBV6-2/TRBV6-3
CDR3 protein: CASRGLAGGGDTQYF
CDR3 DNA: TGTGCCAGCAGGGGACTAGCAGGAGGAGGAGATACGCAGTATTTT

clone size: few
J gene: TRBJ1-6
D gene: .
CDR3 length: 14
V gene: TRBV7-2
CDR3 protein: CASSLRPTDSPLHF
CDR3 DNA: TGTGCCAGCAGCCTAAGACCGACGGATTCACCCCTCCACTTT

clone size: few
J gene: TRBJ1-2
D gene: .
CDR3 length: 13
V gene: TRBV5-1
CDR3 protein: CASSFERQYGYTF
CDR3 DNA: TGCGCCAGCAGCTTCGAAAGACAGTACGGCTACACCTTC

clone size: few
J gene: TRBJ2-7
D gene: TRBD1
CDR3 length: 14
V gene: TRBV29-1
CDR3 protein: CSVRDRGQTYEQYF
CDR3 DNA: TGCAGCGTGCGCGACAGGGGTCAAACCTACGAGCAGTACTTC

clone size: .
J gene: TRBJ2-7
D gene: .
CDR3 length: 14
V gene: TRBV20-1
CDR3 protein: CSAREDRRGNEQYF
CDR3 DNA: TGCAGTGCTAGAGAGGACCGTCGGGGAAACGAGCAGTACTTC

clone size: .
J gene: TRBJ2-5
D gene: TRBD2
CDR3 length: 16
V gene: TRBV18
CDR3 protein: CASSPLAGGGEETQYF
CDR3 DNA: TGTGCCAGCTCACCTTTAGCGGGGGGCGGTGAAGAGACCCAGTACTTC

clone size: .
J gene: TRBJ2-7
D gene: .
CDR3 length: 15
V gene: TRBV4-1
CDR3 protein: CASSQERGSSYEQYF
CDR3 DNA: TGCGCCAGCAGCCAAGAGCGGGGATCCTCCTACGAGCAGTACTTC

clone size: .
J gene: TRBJ2-3
D gene: .
CDR3 length: 16
V gene: TRBV5-1
CDR3 protein: CASSTGASASTDTQYF
CDR3 DNA: TGCGCCAGCAGCACGGGAGCTAGTGCTAGCACAGATACGCAGTATTTT